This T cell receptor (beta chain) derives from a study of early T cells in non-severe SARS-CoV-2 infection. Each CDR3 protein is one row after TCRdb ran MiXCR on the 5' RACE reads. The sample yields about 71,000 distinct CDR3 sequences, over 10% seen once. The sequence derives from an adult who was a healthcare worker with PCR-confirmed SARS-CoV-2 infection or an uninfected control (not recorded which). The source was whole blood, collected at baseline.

CDR3 in amino acids: CAISEGGAGQPQHF. The CDR3 DNA reads as TGTGCCATCAGTGAGGGAGGGGCTGGTCAGCCCCAGCATTTT. This chain connects TRBV10-3 to TRBJ1-5; weak D call: TRBD1 (5 bases). CDR3 length equals 14 residues. Germline V gene lookup returns CDR1 ENHRY and CDR2 SYGVKD. Trimming stripped 2 bases from V and 6 bases from J, with 11 bases between.